The TCR beta chain described here comes from a study of blood T cell repertoires in COVID-19. Study as a whole: Sites across the United States, Italy and Spain contributed samples from acute and convalescent COVID-19. Sample material is recorded as cDNA or gDNA derived from T cells, B-cell-depleted T cells, or PBMCs.

The authors' processing: The assay estimated nucleated cells by amplifying reference gene primers. TCRdb's table, derived via immunoSEQ multiplex PCR, lists solely in-frame clones and lacks some. That table supplies the V and J calls and clone size; D and trimming were determined from the DNA. The sample carries about 42,000 clones, more than 80% recorded once. The CDR3 is 14 residues long. V lost 3 bases, J lost 5 bases, and 6 bases stayed unmatched. Germline values: CDR1 LNHDA, CDR2 SQIVND (reference sequence). The sequenced sample consisted of peripheral blood. The rearrangement links TRBV19 to TRBJ2-5; 7 bases match TRBD1. This sequence was found in a young man with active or convalescent COVID-19. The CDR3 reads CASSIADRVETQYF. The CDR3 DNA reads TGTGCCAGTAGTATTGCCGACAGGGTTGAGACCCAGTACTTC.